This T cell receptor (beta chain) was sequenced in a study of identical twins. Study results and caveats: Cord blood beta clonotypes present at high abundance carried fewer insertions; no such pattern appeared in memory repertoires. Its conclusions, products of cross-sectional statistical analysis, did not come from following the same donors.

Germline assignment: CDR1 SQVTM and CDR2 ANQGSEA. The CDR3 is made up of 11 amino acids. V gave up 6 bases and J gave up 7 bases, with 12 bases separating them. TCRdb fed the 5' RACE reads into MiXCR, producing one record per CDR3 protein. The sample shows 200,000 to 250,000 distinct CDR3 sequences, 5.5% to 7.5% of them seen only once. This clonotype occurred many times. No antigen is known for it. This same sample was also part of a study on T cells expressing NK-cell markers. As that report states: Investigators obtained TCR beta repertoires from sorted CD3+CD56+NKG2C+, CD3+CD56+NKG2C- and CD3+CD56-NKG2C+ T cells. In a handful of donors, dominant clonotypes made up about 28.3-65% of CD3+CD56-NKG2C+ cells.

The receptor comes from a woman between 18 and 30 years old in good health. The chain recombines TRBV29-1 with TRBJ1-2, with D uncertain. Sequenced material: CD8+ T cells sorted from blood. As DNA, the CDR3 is TGCAGCGTCCCCAATTACTCTGGCTACACCTTC. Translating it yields CSVPNYSGYTF.